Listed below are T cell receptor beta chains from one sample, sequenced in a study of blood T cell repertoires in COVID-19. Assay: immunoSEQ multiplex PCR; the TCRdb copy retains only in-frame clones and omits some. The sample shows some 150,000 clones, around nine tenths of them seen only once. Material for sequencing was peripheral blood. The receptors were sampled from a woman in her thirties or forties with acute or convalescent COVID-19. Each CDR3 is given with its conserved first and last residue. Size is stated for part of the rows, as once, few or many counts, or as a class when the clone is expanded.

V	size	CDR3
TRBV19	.	CASHLPGTSTNEQFF
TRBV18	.	CASSLDRNTEAFF
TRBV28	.	CASSFLGQNYEQYF
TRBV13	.	CASSYPARAYEQYF
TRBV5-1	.	CASSSDRSNTGELFF
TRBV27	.	CASSLSGAGRSTEAFF
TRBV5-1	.	CASSNLADANEQFF
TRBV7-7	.	CASSFGAGGPGDEQFF
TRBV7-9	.	CASSTQGNEQFF
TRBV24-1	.	CATRGQGTGNTEAFF
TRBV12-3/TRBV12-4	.	CASRGQTNEKLFF
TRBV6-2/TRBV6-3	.	CASSNGATSGGRYEQYF
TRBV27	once	CASSNTGGYYGYTF
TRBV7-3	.	CASNTGANTGELFF
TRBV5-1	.	CASSLIGDRGGSGRGHTQYF
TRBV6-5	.	CASSSKSGDPGQFF
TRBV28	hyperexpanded	CASSSLGTGGRTYEQYF
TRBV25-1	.	CASSEFLLRAQYF
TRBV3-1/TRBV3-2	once	CASSPGLAGEQYF
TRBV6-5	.	CASNRDSLSNQPQHF
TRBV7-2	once	CASSPPGHKGEKLFF
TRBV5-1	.	CASSGGTSGGPANTGELFF
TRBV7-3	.	CASSLRWLLGTQYF
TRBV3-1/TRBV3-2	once	CASSSSGRATDTQYF
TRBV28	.	CASSLGGTLGRRETQYF
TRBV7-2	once	CASRSTGNTEAFF
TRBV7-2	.	CASSRGLAGFYNEQFF
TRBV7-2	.	CASRQPGTSGSYSDF
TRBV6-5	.	CASRLSRDVYTEAFF